A single sample gave rise to the 12 T cell receptor beta chains below, sequenced in a study of CD8+CD57+ T cells in acquired aplastic anemia. Genomic DNA was employed as the template in profiling TCR beta VDJ and CDR3. Each CDR3 protein gets one entry after TCRdb re-called the reads with MiXCR. The sample lists 150,000 to 200,000 distinct CDR3 sequences, 40% to 55% seen once, with roughly 2.8% in the top ten. By flow cytometry, patients selected for sequencing had shown an expansion of CD8+CD57+ cells. The source material was sorted CD4+, CD8+, or CD8+CD57+ T cells (not recorded which) from PBMCs. The receptors were sampled from a human donor with aplastic anemia.

The rearrangement uses TRBV6-5 and TRBJ1-1; D is unclear. This CDR3 region has 15 residues. Per the germline V gene, CDR1 is MNHEY and CDR2 is SVGAGI. V was shortened by 4 bases and J by 4 bases, with 16 bases between the two germline ends. CDR3 residues: CASSSPDPKVTEAFF. The CDR3 DNA sequence: TGTGCCAGCAGTTCCCCGGACCCGAAGGTCACTGAAGCTTTCTTT.

DNA of the CDR3: TGCGCCAGCCTAGCGGACAGCTCTGGGGCCAACGTCCTGACTTTC. Its translation: CASLADSSGANVLTF. The V gene is TRBV5-1, the J gene TRBJ2-6, with D perhaps matching TRBD2 (7 bases). The CDR3 loop spans 15 amino acids. Trimming took off 7 bases at V and 0 bases at J, with 11 bases between the two ends. The germline gives CDR1 SGHRS, CDR2 YFSETQ. The full variable domain, its missing parts supplied by reference TRBV5-1 and TRBJ2-6, is KAGVTQTPRYLIKTRGQQVTLSCSPISGHRSVSWYQQTPGQGLQFLFEYFSETQRNKGNFPGRFSGRQFSNSRSEMNVSTLELGDSALYLCASLADSSGANVLTFGAGSRLTVL.

The V and J genes are TRBV7-9 and TRBJ2-1, with a weak D call TRBD2 (6 bases). This CDR3 contains 13 residues. V was shortened by 4 bases and J by 7 bases, with 11 bases between the two germline ends. Germline V lookup: CDR1 SEHNR, CDR2 FQNEAQ (reference sequence). The CDR3 nucleotides are TGTGCCAGCAGCTCAGAAAGCGGGAATGAGCAGTTCTTC. It is translated as CASSSESGNEQFF.

The chain links TRBV19 to TRBJ1-6; maybe TRBD1 (6 bases). V lost 7 bases to trimming and J lost 7 bases, with 14 bases between them. CDR3 length equals 14 residues. Germline V gene data show CDR1 as LNHDA and CDR2 as SQIVND (reference sequence). The CDR3 DNA follows: TGTGCCAGTACCCATGACAGGTTAAATTCACCCCTCCACTTT. Translated, it gives CASTHDRLNSPLHF.

This clonotype was recorded at least ten times. This rearrangement joins TRBV19 to TRBJ2-1; no definite D call. CDR3 length equals 12 residues. CDR1 is LNHDA and CDR2 is SQIVND in the germline V gene (reference sequence). V shed 4 bases and J shed 4 bases, with 5 bases lying between them. The CDR3 here is CASSRDYNEQFF. CDR3 DNA sequence: TGTGCCAGTAGTAGGGATTACAATGAGCAGTTCTTC.

This clonotype turned up a few times. The chain links TRBV11-2 to TRBJ2-1; TRBD2 agrees at 9 bases. Germline CDR1 is SGHAT and CDR2 is FQNNGV. V dropped 5 bases and J dropped 0; count of bases not matched to a gene: 11. The CDR3 is 18 amino acids. CDR3 in DNA: TGTGCCAGCAGCCCGCCCCGACTAGCGGCTAGCTCCTACAATGAGCAGTTCTTC. Amino acid sequence: CASSPPRLAASSYNEQFF.

This clonotype was counted at least ten times. The genes are TRBV14 and TRBJ2-4; maybe TRBD1 (6 bases). Germline CDR1 SGHDN, CDR2 FVKESK. V was clipped by 4 bases and J by 0 bases, with 13 bases between them. The CDR3 totals 16 residues. CDR3 amino acids: CASSPRGILAKNIQYF. CDR3 coding DNA: TGTGCCAGCAGCCCCAGGGGTATACTAGCCAAAAACATTCAGTACTTC.

Remarks on this clonotype: One end of the junction varies from germline; a read error may be responsible. The V and J genes are TRBV29-1 and TRBJ2-1; the match to TRBD1 covers 7 bases. Germline CDR1 reads SQVTM; CDR2 reads ANQGSEA. The CDR3 totals 13 residues. CDR3 in DNA: TGCAGCGCTGAACAGGGGTATGGGGATGAGCAGTTCTTC. This translates into CSAEQGYGDEQFF.

As concerns this clonotype: One end of the junction is discordant with germline, which a read error may explain. This chain connects TRBV6-1 to TRBJ2-5, with TRBD1 matching over 7 bases. Germline lookup yields CDR1 MNHNS and CDR2 SASEGT. The CDR3 length is 14 residues. CDR3 nucleotides: TGTGCCATCAGTGAGGCGACAGGGATGGAGACCCAGTACTTC. Protein product: CAISEATGMETQYF.

The CDR3 nucleotides read TGTGCCAGCAGGGAAAGGGGGGAAAACATGAACACTGAAGCTTTCTTT. Encoded protein: CASRERGENMNTEAFF. This chain links TRBV12-3 or TRBV12-4 with TRBJ1-1, with D possibly matching TRBD1 (6 bases). This CDR3 spans 16 amino acids. V lost 6 bases, J lost 0 bases, and 17 bases lay in between.

This rearrangement joins TRBV6-1 to TRBJ1-6; 8 bases fit TRBD1. The CDR3 sequence is 12 residues long. Germline V gives CDR1 MNHNS, CDR2 SASEGT. V was clipped by 8 bases and J by 9 bases; unmatched bases: 3. The CDR3 sequence is CASGQGSSPLHF. The CDR3 nucleotides are TGTGCCAGCGGACAGGGTAGTTCACCCCTCCACTTT.

Turning to this clonotype: A clone one base away is much larger, so this may be a read error. The rearrangement uses TRBV6-5 and TRBJ1-4, with TRBD1 as a possible D gene (6 bases). The V end lost 2 bases, the J end lost 6 bases, and 10 bases lay between the germline ends. CDR3 length: 14 residues. CDR1 MNHEY and CDR2 SVGAGI come from the germline V gene. CDR3 bases: TGTGCCAGCAGTTACACACAGGGAGATGAAAAACTGTTTTTT. Translating gives CASSYTQGDEKLFF.